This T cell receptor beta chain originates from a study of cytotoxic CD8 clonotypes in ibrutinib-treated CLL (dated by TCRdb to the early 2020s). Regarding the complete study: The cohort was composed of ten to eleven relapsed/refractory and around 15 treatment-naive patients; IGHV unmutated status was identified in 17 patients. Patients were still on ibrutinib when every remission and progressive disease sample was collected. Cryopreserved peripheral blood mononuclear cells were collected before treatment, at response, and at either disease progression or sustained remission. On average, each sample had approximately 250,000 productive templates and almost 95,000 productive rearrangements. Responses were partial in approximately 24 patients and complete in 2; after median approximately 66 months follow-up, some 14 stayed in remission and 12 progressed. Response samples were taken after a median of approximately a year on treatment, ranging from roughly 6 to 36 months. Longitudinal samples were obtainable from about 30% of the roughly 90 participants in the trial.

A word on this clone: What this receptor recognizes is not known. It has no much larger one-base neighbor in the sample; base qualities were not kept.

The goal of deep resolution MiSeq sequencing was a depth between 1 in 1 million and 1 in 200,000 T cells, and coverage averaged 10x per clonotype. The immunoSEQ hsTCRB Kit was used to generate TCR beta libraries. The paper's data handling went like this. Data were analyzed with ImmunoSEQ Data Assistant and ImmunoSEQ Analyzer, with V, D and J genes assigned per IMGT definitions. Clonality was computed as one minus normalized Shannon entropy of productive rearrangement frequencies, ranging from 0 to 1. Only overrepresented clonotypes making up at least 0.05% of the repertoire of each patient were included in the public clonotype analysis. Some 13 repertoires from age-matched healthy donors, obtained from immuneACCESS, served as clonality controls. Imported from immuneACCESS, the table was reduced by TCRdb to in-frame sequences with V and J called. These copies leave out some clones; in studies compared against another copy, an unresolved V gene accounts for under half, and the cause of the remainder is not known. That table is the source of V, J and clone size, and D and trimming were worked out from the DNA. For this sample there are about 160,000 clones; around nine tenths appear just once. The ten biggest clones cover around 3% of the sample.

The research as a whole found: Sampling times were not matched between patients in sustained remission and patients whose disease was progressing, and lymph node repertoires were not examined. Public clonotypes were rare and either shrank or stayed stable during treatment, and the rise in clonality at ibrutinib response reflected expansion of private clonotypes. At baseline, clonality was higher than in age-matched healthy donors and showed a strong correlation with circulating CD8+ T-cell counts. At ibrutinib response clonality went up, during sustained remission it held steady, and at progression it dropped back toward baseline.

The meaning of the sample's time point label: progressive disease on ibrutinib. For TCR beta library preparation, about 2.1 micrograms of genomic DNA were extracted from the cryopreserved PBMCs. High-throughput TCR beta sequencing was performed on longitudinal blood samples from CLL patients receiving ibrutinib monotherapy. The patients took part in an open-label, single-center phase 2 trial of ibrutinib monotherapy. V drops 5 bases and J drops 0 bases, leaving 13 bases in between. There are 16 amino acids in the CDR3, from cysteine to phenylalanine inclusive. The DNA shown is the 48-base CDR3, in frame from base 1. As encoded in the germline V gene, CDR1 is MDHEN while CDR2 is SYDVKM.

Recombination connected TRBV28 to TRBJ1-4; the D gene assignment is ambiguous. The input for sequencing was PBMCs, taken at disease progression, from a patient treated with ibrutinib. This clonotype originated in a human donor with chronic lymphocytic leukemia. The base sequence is TGTGCCAGCAGTATTGGATGGGGTGCAACTAATGAAAAACTGTTTTTT. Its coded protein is CASSIGWGATNEKLFF.